This TCR beta chain was sequenced in a study of cytomegalovirus exposure and HLA in healthy donors. Whole-study context: Among the approximately 420 donors who were genotyped, over 70% fell in the genetic ancestry cluster that is associated with self-reported Caucasian donors. Overall study findings and caveats: A later analysis reportedly found fewer N-insertions in an Asian-associated ancestry cluster than the roughly 670-donor mean.

Use of 60 Vbeta and 13 Jbeta primers characterized the PCR. Per the authors' pipeline: Later work found roughly 80 million unique TCR beta chains, with some 11 million shared. The assay was immunoSEQ multiplex PCR, and TCRdb's table has in-frame clones only and misses some. Clonal size and the V and J genes are those of that table, whereas D and trimming came from the DNA. Of approximately 90,000 clones in the sample, 70% to 80% are singletons; the top ten hold about 3.3%. The CDR3 runs 19 residues. From germline, CDR1 is LGHNA and CDR2 YNFKEQ. The V end lost 0 bases, the J end lost 1 base, and 21 bases lay between the germline ends. Turning to this clone: Its antigen is not identified.

Everyone who donated was a healthy bone marrow donor. The chain employs TRBV4-2 and TRBJ1-1; no reliable D call. The receptor was derived from a man aged 35 to 55 in good health and CMV-seronegative. The material sequenced was PBMCs. Written as DNA, the CDR3 is TGTGCCAGCAGCCAAGATGGCTATGCGGGTAGAGGATGGAACACTGAAGCTTTCTTT. Its translation is CASSQDGYAGRGWNTEAFF.